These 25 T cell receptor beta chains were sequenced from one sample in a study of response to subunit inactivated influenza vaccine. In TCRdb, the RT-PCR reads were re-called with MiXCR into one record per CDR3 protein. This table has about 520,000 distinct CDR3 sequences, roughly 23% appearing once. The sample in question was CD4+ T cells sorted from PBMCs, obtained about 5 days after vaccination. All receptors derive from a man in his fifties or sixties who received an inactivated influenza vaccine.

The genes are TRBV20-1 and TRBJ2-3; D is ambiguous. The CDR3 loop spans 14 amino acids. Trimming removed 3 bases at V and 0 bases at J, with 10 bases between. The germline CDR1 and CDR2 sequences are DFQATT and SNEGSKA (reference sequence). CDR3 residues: CSARAPGSTDTQYF. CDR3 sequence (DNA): TGCAGTGCTAGGGCTCCCGGGAGCACAGATACGCAGTATTTT.

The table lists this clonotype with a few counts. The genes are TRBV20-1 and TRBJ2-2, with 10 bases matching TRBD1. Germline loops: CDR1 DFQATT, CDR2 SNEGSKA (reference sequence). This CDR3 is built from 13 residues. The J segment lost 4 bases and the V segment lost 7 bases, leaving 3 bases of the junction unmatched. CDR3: CSVDRGRTGELFF. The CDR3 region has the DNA TGCAGTGTAGACAGGGGGCGCACCGGGGAGCTGTTTTTT.

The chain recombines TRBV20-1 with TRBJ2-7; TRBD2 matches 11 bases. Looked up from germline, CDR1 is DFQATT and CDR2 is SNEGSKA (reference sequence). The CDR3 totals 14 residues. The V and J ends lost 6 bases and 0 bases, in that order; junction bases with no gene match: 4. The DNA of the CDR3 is TGCAGTGCCCTAGCGGGGGGTAACTCCTACGAGCAGTACTTC. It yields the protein CSALAGGNSYEQYF.

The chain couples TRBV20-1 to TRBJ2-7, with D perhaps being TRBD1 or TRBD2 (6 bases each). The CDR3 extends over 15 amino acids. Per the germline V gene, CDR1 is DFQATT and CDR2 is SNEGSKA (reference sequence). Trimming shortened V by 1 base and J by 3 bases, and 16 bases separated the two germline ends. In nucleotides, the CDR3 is TGCAGTGCTAGAGGCGGGAACAGGGCTCTCTACGAGCAGTACTTC. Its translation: CSARGGNRALYEQYF.

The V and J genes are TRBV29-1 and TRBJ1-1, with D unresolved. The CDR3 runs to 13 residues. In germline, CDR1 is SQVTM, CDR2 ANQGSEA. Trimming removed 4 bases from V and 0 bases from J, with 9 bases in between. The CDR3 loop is CSVGLRMNTEAFF. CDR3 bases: TGCAGCGTTGGGCTCAGAATGAACACTGAAGCTTTCTTT.

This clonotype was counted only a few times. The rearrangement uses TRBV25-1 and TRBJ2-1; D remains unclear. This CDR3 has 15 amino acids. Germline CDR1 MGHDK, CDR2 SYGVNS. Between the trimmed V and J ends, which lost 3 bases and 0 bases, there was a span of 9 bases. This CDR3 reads CASSDVLSSYNEQFF. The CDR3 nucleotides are TGTGCCAGCAGTGATGTCCTCAGCTCCTACAATGAGCAGTTCTTC.

This CDR3 reads CASQADTYEQYF. In DNA form, the CDR3 reads TGTGCCAGCCAAGCTGATACCTACGAGCAGTACTTC. The chain is built from TRBV6-2 or TRBV6-3 and TRBJ2-7; D gene ambiguous. Trimming shortened V by 8 bases and J by 2 bases, and 10 bases separated the two germline ends. CDR3 length equals 12 residues. Germline CDR1 is MNHEY and CDR2 is SVGEGT.

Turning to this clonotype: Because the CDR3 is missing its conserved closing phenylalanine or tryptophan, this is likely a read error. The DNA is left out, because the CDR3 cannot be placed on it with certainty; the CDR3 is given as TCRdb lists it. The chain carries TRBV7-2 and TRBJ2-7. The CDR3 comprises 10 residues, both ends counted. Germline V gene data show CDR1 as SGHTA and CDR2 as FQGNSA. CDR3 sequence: CASSLADKVI.

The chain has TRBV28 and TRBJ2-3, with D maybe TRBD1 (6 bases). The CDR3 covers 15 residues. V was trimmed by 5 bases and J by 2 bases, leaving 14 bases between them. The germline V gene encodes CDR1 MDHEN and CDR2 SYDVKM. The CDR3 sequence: CASSLQGRDTDTQYF. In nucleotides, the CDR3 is TGTGCCAGCAGTCTACAGGGTCGGGACACAGATACGCAGTATTTT.

The CDR3 coding sequence is TGTGCCAGCAGTCCTAGTGGAGGGAACACTGAAGCTTTCTTT. Encoded protein: CASSPSGGNTEAFF. The gene calls are TRBV12-3 or TRBV12-4 and TRBJ1-1; D gene unclear. The V gene lost 5 bases and the J gene lost 1 base, with 11 bases spanning the gap. CDR3 length: 14 residues.

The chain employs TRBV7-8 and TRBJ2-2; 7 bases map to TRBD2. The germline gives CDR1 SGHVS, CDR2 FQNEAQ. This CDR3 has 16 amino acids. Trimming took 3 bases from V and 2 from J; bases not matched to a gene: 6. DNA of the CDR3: TGTGCCAGCAGCTTTGAGCGGGGAGTTAACACCGGGGAGCTGTTTTTT. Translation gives CASSFERGVNTGELFF.

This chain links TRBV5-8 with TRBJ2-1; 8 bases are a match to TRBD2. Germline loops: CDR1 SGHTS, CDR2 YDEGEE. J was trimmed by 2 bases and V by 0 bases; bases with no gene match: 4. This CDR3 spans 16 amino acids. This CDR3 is CASSLAGGGTYNEQFF. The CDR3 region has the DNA TGTGCCAGCAGCTTGGCTGGCGGGGGGACCTACAATGAGCAGTTCTTC.

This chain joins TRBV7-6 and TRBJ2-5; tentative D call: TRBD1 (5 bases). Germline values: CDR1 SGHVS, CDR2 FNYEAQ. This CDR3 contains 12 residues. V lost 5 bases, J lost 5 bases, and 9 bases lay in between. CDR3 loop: CASSGALETQYF. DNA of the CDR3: TGTGCCAGCAGCGGGGCATTGGAGACCCAGTACTTC.

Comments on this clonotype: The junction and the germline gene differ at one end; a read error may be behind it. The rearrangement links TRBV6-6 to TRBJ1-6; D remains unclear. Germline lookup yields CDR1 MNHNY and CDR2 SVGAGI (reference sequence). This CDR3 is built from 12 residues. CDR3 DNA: TGTGCCAGCAGTAATGAGGACGGAGCTCAGGCATTT. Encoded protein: CASSNEDGAQAF.

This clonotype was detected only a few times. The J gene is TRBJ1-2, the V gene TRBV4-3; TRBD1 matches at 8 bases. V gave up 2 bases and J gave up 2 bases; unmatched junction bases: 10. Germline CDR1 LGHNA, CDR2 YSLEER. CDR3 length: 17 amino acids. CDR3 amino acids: CASSQHHSGQGNYGYTF. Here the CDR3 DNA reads TGCGCCAGCAGCCAACACCACTCTGGACAGGGCAACTATGGCTACACCTTC.

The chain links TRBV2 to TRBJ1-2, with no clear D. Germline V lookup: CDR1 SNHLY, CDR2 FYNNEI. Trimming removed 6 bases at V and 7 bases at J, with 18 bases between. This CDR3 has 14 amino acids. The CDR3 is CASRVSYLLSGYTF. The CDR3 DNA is TGTGCCAGCAGGGTCAGCTACTTACTGAGTGGCTACACCTTC.

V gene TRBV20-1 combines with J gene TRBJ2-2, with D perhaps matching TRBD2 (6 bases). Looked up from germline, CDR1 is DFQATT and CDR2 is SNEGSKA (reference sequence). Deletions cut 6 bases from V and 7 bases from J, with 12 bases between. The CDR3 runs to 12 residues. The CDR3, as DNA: TGCAGTGCCGGGACTGCACTCGGGGAGCTGTTTTTT. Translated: CSAGTALGELFF.

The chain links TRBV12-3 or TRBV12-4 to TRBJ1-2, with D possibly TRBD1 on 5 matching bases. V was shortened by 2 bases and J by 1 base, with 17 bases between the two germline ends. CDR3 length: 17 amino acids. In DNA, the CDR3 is TGTGCCAGCAGTTTAAGTCAGGGAGTTACAAGTAACTATGGCTACACCTTC. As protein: CASSLSQGVTSNYGYTF.

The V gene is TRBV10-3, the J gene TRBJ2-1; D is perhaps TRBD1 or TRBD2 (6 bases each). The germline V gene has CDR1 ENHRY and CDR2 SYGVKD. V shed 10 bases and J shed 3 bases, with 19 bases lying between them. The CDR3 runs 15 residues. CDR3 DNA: TGTGCCACCCAAAGGGGGGACGGTATCTACAATGAGCAGTTCTTC. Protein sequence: CATQRGDGIYNEQFF.

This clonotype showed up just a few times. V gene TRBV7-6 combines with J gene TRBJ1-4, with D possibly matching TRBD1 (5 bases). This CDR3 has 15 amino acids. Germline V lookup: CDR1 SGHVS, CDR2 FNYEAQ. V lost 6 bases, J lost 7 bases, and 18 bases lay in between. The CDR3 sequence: CASSRNGRVGEKLFF. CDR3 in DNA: TGTGCCAGCAGTAGAAACGGCAGGGTGGGTGAAAAACTGTTTTTT.

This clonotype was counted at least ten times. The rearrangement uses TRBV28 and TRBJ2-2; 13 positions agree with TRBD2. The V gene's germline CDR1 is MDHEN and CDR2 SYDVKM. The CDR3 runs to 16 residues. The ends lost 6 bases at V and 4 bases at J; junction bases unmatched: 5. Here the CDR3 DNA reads TGTGCCAGCAGACTAGCGGGAGGGCCGACCACCGGGGAGCTGTTTTTT. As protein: CASRLAGGPTTGELFF. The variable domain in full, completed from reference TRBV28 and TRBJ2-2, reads DVKVTQSSRYLVKRTGEKVFLECVQDMDHENMFWYRQDPGLGLRLIYFSYDVKMKEKGDIPEGYSVSREKKERFSLILESASTNQTSMYLCASRLAGGPTTGELFFGEGSRLTVL.

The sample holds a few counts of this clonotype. DNA of the CDR3: TGCAGCGTGGCTCAGCCCCAGCATTTT. Encoded protein: CSVAQPQHF. This chain uses TRBV29-1 with TRBJ1-5; D gene unclear. V was clipped by 6 bases and J by 6 bases, with 3 bases between them. Germline V gene sequence: CDR1 SQVTM, CDR2 ANQGSEA. The CDR3 is 9 residues long.

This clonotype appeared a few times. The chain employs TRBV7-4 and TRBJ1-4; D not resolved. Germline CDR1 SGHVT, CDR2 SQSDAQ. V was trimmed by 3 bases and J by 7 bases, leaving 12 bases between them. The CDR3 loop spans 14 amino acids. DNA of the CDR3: TGTGCCAGCAGCTTGCTCCTTTGGGGTGAAAAACTGTTTTTT. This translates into CASSLLLWGEKLFF.

CDR3 DNA sequence: TGTGCCAGCAGCTTCCAGACAGGGTGGACTGAAGCTTTCTTT. Translation: CASSFQTGWTEAFF. The rearrangement joins TRBV5-6 to TRBJ1-1; the match to TRBD1 covers 7 bases. With V trimmed by 2 bases and J by 5 bases, 6 bases remained unmatched. This CDR3 is built from 14 residues. From germline, CDR1 is SGHDT and CDR2 YYEEEE.

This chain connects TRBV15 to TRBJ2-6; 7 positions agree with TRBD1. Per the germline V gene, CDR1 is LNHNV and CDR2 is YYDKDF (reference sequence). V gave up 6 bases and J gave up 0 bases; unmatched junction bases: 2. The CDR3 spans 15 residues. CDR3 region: CATRQGISGANVLTF. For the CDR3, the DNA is TGTGCCACCAGACAGGGGATCTCTGGGGCCAACGTCCTGACTTTC.